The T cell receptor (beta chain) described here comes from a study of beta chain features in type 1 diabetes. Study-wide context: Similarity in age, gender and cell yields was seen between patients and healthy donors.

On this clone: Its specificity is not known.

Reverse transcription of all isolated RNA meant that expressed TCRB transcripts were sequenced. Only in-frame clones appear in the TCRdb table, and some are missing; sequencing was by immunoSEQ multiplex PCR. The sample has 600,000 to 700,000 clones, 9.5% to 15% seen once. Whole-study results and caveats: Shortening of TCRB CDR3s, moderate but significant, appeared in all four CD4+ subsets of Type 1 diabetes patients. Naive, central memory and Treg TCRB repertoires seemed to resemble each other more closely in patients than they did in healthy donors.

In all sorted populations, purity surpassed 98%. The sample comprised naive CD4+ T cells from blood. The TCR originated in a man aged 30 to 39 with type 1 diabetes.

The CDR3 is CASSPRGVQTEAFF. The CDR3 DNA reads as TGTGCCAGCAGTCCTCGGGGCGTTCAAACTGAAGCTTTCTTT. The J gene is TRBJ1-1, the V gene TRBV6-1; D may be TRBD1 (5 bases). Germline CDR1 is MNHNS and CDR2 is SASEGT. The V end was cut by 5 bases, the J end by 5 bases, with 15 bases between. The CDR3 length is 14 residues.